This TCR beta chain was captured by sequencing in a study of cytomegalovirus exposure and HLA in healthy donors. Regarding the study as a whole: Earlier analysis looked at TCR beta V segments, and most were productive about 90% or about 30% of the time. Altogether, 150 to 200 TCR beta chains were recorded as cytomegalovirus-associated. Highly shared sequence variants in one cluster were likely a sequencing artifact.

The CDR3 spans 14 residues. The germline V gene encodes CDR1 KGHSH and CDR2 LQKENI. Trimming took 3 bases from V and 8 from J; bases not matched to a gene: 6. Amplification used 60 Vbeta primers and 13 Jbeta primers. Sequenced by immunoSEQ multiplex PCR; TCRdb stores in-frame clones only, minus some. The sample shows over 130,000 clones, 78% of them seen only once. In regard to this clone: The antigen is unknown.

Sequencing was carried out using PBMCs. This chain connects TRBV18 to TRBJ1-2; TRBD1 matches at 10 bases. This clonotype was sampled from a woman aged 35 to 49 in good health and CMV-seropositive. DNA of the CDR3: TGTGCCAGCTCACCCGCCGGACAGGGGGGAGGCTACACCTTC. This sequence encodes CASSPAGQGGGYTF.